This is a list of T cell receptor beta chains from one sample in a study of vaccination and CD4 T cells after COVID-19. TCRdb fed the PCR reads into MiXCR, producing one record per CDR3 protein. The table lists about 26,000 distinct CDR3 sequences, around three fifths of them singletons, with approximately 5% in the top ten. These receptors' antigens are unknown. The specimen sequenced was CD4+ T cells from blood, cultured in vitro. The receptors derive from a human donor who had recovered from COVID-19. CDR3s leave out the opening cysteine and the closing phenylalanine or tryptophan. Each record gives: V gene, J gene, CDR3 protein.

>TRBV20-1|TRBJ2-2
RAGQGINTGELF
>TRBV20-1|TRBJ2-7
SARVIGGSSYEQY
>TRBV6-5|TRBJ1-6
ASSYSKGQSPLH
>TRBV19|TRBJ1-2
ASSIYQGSYT
>TRBV9|TRBJ1-5
ASSVGREHQPQH
>TRBV27|TRBJ1-2
ASTLTGTGSNGYT
>TRBV6-1|TRBJ1-2
ASSLGSRIYGYT
>TRBV20-1|TRBJ2-3
SARGAPTSTDTQY
>TRBV24-1|TRBJ1-1
ATSDPRQGMKAF
>TRBV29-1|TRBJ1-1
SVATLNTEAF
>TRBV20-1|TRBJ2-7
SALRDRINSYEQY
>TRBV7-3|TRBJ2-7
ASSRDRGAYEQY
>TRBV2|TRBJ1-1
ASSSMGDTEAF
>TRBV7-3|TRBJ2-2
ASSLRPAGDTGELF
>TRBV20-1|TRBJ1-6
SAFRGSSYNSPLH
>TRBV10-3|TRBJ2-3
AIQREITDTQY
>TRBV20-1|TRBJ1-5
SARRDVDNQPQH
>TRBV3-1|TRBJ2-2
ASSQFAGGTGELF
>TRBV6-1|TRBJ1-2
ASVGTGLRDGGNYGYT
>TRBV20-1|TRBJ1-2
SARDNHDSFSYGYT
>TRBV4-1|TRBJ2-2
ASSQDWDRVGTGELF
>TRBV12-3/TRBV12-4|TRBJ1-5
ASSFGTGLPSNQPQH
>TRBV12-3/TRBV12-4|TRBJ1-5
ASSKQGSNQPQH
>TRBV6-1|TRBJ2-1
ASSALAGGGNEQF
>TRBV7-9|TRBJ1-1
ASSIPPRLGANVNTEAF
>TRBV6-1|TRBJ1-1
ASSPLYGHTEAF
>TRBV27|TRBJ2-6
ASSPIGTGANVLT
>TRBV7-9|TRBJ2-5
ASSPLRATGLLETQY
>TRBV20-1|TRBJ1-6
SARERTGGGSPLH
>TRBV7-2|TRBJ2-7
ASSLGRTTGTYEQY
>TRBV29-1|TRBJ1-1
SFRSGLAEAF
>TRBV20-1|TRBJ1-5
SATGDSNQPQH
>TRBV10-3|TRBJ1-2
AISDLGGDDYGYT
>TRBV28|TRBJ1-2
ASTTIIRNYGYT
>TRBV6-5|TRBJ2-7
ASSFRESYEQY
>TRBV15|TRBJ1-6
ATSRDLRGNNSPLH
>TRBV28|TRBJ1-2
ASSPGGPNYGYT
>TRBV23-1|TRBJ1-1
ASSQSVVRDTEAF
>TRBV2|TRBJ1-6
ASTQGGSSYNSPLH
>TRBV18|TRBJ2-4
ASSRSGTGSDIQY
>TRBV30|TRBJ2-2
AWNANGPHTGELF
>TRBV18|TRBJ1-1
ASSSIGQGRRRMNTEAF
>TRBV5-6|TRBJ1-2
ASSLGDITSYGYT
>TRBV11-3|TRBJ2-2
ASSFGQGPNTGELF
>TRBV11-2|TRBJ2-5
ASSSTLAGGETQY
>TRBV12-3/TRBV12-4|TRBJ1-5
ASSFVGAGNQPQH
>TRBV28|TRBJ2-1
ASSLTSGRSLVKNEQF
>TRBV27|TRBJ1-1
ASSFLGPTGPLVTEAF
>TRBV20-1|TRBJ2-1
SARDGLKGTFYNEQF
>TRBV27|TRBJ2-7
ASTSGLAGGEQY
>TRBV6-5|TRBJ1-2
ASSYSGPGGYGYT
>TRBV7-3|TRBJ1-1
ASSLSPQGEAF
>TRBV29-1|TRBJ1-5
SVVAGPGSLPQH
>TRBV20-1|TRBJ2-2
SANDITPGELF
>TRBV20-1|TRBJ1-6
SAAPPGRGNSPLH
>TRBV20-1|TRBJ1-2
SARAGELYGYT
>TRBV19|TRBJ1-2
ASSADRVGGYT
>TRBV6-1|TRBJ1-1
ASSRNRAEAF
>TRBV7-3|TRBJ1-2
ASSTLTLNYGYT
>TRBV15|TRBJ1-1
ATRTGRTNTEAL